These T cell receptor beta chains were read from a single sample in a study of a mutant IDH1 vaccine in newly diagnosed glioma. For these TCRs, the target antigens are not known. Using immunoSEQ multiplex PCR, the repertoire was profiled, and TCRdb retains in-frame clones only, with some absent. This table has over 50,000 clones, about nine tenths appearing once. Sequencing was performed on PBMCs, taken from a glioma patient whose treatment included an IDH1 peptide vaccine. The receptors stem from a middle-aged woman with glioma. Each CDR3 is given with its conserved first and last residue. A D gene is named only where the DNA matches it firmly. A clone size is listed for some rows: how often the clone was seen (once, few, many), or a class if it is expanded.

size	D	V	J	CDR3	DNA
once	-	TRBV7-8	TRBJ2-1	CASSLSPQGEQFF	TGTGCCAGCAGCTTATCCCCCCAGGGTGAGCAGTTCTTC
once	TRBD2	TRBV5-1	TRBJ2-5	CASILRGSGGKETQYF	TGCGCCAGCATCCTCCGGGGTAGCGGGGGTAAAGAGACCCAGTACTTC
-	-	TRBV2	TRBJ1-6	CASRPRTEGNSPLHF	TGTGCCAGCAGACCCAGGACCGAAGGAAATTCACCCCTCCACTTT
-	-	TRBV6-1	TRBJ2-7	CASNPSVTNYEQYF	TGTGCCAGCAACCCCTCAGTTACTAACTACGAGCAGTACTTC
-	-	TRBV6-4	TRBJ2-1	CASSASDPNEQFF	TGTGCCAGCAGTGCCTCAGACCCAAATGAGCAGTTCTTC
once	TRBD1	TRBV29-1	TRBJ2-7	CSVEQGRRNEQYF	TGCAGCGTCGAACAGGGGCGGAGGAACGAGCAGTACTTC
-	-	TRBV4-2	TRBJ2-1	CASSQDNIAVAYNEQFF	TGTGCCAGCAGCCAAGATAACATAGCGGTGGCCTACAATGAGCAGTTCTTC
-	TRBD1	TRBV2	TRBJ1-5	CASSPGGTGGLQPQHF	TGTGCCAGCAGTCCCGGTGGGACAGGGGGCTTGCAGCCCCAGCATTTT
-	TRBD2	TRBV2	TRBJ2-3	CASSGGGAMDTQYF	TGTGCCAGCAGCGGGGGAGGGGCCATGGATACGCAGTATTTT
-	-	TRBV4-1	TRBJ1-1	CASSQEGGGGGNTEAFF	TGCGCCAGCAGCCAAGAGGGGGGGGGCGGCGGGAACACTGAAGCTTTCTTT
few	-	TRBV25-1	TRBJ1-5	CASSEGDRNQPQHF	TGTGCCAGCAGTGAAGGAGACAGGAATCAGCCCCAGCATTTT
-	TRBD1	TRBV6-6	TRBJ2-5	CASRQGARETQYF	TGTGCCAGCAGACAGGGGGCGCGGGAGACCCAGTACTTC
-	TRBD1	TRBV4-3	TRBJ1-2	CASSQDRQGAHYGYTF	TGCGCCAGCAGCCAAGATCGCCAGGGGGCTCACTATGGCTACACCTTC
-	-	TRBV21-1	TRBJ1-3	CASSEWDRGGGNTIYF	TGTGCCAGCAGCGAATGGGACAGGGGGGGAGGAAACACCATATATTTT
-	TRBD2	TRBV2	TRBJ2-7	CASSRGGWEQYF	TGTGCCAGCAGCCGCGGGGGGTGGGAGCAGTACTTC
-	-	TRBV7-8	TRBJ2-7	CASSLEGQVYF	TGTGCCAGCAGCTTAGAGGGGCAGGTTTACTTC
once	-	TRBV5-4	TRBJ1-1	CASSFAEGTEAFF	TGTGCCAGCAGCTTCGCAGAGGGCACTGAAGCTTTCTTT
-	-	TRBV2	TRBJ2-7	CASSAYSFASYEQYF	TGTGCCAGCAGTGCCTACAGTTTTGCATCCTACGAGCAGTACTTC
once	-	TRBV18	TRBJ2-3	CASSRTGTLTDTQYF	TGTGCCAGCTCACGTACCGGGACACTCACAGATACGCAGTATTTT
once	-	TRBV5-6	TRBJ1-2	CASSSGQNYGYTF	TGTGCCAGCAGCTCCGGACAGAACTATGGCTACACCTTC
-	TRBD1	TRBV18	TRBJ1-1	CASSPETGRNTEAFF	TGTGCCAGCTCACCAGAGACAGGGCGAAACACTGAAGCTTTCTTT
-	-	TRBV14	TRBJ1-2	CASSQDTGDYGYTF	TGTGCCAGCAGCCAAGATACAGGAGACTATGGCTACACCTTC
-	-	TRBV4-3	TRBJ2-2	CASSQDLEGLNTGELFF	TGCGCCAGCAGCCAAGATCTTGAGGGACTCAACACCGGGGAGCTGTTTTTT
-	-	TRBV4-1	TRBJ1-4	CASSKGVGREKLFF	TGCGCCAGCAGCAAAGGGGTGGGGAGGGAAAAACTGTTTTTT
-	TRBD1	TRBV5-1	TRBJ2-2	CASSHRGSGANTGELFF	TGCGCCAGCAGCCACAGGGGATCTGGGGCGAACACCGGGGAGCTGTTTTTT
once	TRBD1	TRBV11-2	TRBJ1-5	CASSLGDSDYQPQHF	TGTGCCAGCAGCTTAGGGGACAGCGATTATCAGCCCCAGCATTTT
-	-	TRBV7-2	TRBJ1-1	CASSQRRGFTEAFF	TGTGCCAGCAGCCAACGCAGGGGATTCACTGAAGCTTTCTTT
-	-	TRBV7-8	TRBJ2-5	CASSLVSGRYQETQYF	TGTGCCAGCAGCTTAGTATCCGGGCGGTACCAAGAGACCCAGTACTTC
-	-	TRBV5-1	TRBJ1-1	CASSPVGGSVTEAFF	TGCGCCAGCAGCCCCGTGGGGGGTTCGGTGACTGAAGCTTTCTTT
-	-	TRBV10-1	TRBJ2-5	CASSESGRQETQYF	TGCGCCAGCAGTGAGTCGGGGAGACAAGAGACCCAGTACTTC
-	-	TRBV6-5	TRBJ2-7	CASRLRDSGSYEQYF	TGTGCCAGCAGACTCCGGGACTCCGGCTCCTACGAGCAGTACTTC